This TCR beta chain was sequenced for a study of CD8 T cells in ankylosing spondylitis. General study points: Matched ankylosing spondylitis synovial fluid reportedly showed significant enrichment of disease-linked clones.

The TCR beta libraries were generated through quantitative 5'-RACE incorporating molecular barcodes. Via MiXCR, TCRdb re-called the 5' RACE reads, giving one row per CDR3 protein. The sample carries 250,000 to 300,000 distinct CDR3 sequences, roughly 18% recorded once. Concerning this clonotype: Its specificity is unknown.

V lost 3 bases, J lost 3 bases, and 17 bases lay in between. CDR3 length equals 15 residues. Germline values: CDR1 SQVTM, CDR2 ANQGSEA. Sequencing was done on a sample of blood, either unsorted or a sorted T cell fraction (not recorded which). This TCR was recovered from a male donor with ankylosing spondylitis or in good health (not recorded which). The rearrangement joins TRBV29-1 to TRBJ2-5, with D hard to call. CDR3 sequence: CSVDNILAPEETQYF. In nucleotides, the CDR3 is TGCAGCGTTGATAATATCTTAGCTCCAGAAGAGACCCAGTACTTC. Full variable domain (remainder filled in from reference TRBV29-1 and TRBJ2-5): SAVISQKPSRDICQRGTSLTIQCQVDSQVTMMFWYRQQPGQSLTLIATANQGSEATYESGFVIDKFPISRPNLTFSTLTVSNMSPEDSSIYLCSVDNILAPEETQYFGPGTRLLVL.